Presented here are 32 T cell receptor beta chains from one specimen sequenced in a study of a mutant IDH1 vaccine in newly diagnosed glioma. Repertoires were generated with immunoSEQ multiplex PCR, while TCRdb's copy carries only in-frame clones and drops some. This sample has about 65,000 clones, with about 85% found just once. Their antigens are not known. Sample time point: week 23, last vaccination. A single vaccine dose contained 300 ug of mutant IDH1 20-mer peptide, and topical imiquimod was used with it. Sequencing used PBMCs, obtained from a glioma patient whose treatment included an IDH1 peptide vaccine. These receptors came from a man aged 25 to 45 with glioma.

V and J are TRBV2 and TRBJ1-1, with D perhaps TRBD1 (6 bases). Germline CDR1 reads SNHLY; CDR2 reads FYNNEI. V gave up 6 bases and J gave up 0 bases, with 20 bases separating them. This CDR3 has 17 residues. The CDR3 protein is CASRRNRDNHMNTEAFF. The DNA for the CDR3 is TGTGCCAGCAGAAGAAACCGGGACAACCACATGAACACTGAAGCTTTCTTT.

The chain combines TRBV4-1 with TRBJ2-5; weak D call: TRBD2 (7 bases). The end of the DNA fits TRBJ2-7 better, so the J call may be wrong. CDR3 length: 15 amino acids. From germline, CDR1 is MGHRA and CDR2 YSYEKL. The CDR3 DNA reads as TGCGCCAGCAGCCAGGGGGGGCTTGGCTCCTACGAGCAGTACTTC. Its protein is CASSQGGLGSYEQYF.

This sequence joins TRBV18 and TRBJ2-3; TRBD2 matches 14 bases. The length of the CDR3 is 16 residues. Germline loops: CDR1 KGHSH, CDR2 LQKENI. V gave up 5 bases and J gave up 4 bases; unmatched junction bases: 5. CDR3 coding DNA: TGTGCCAGCTCAACTCGGACTAGCGGGGGGTCAGATACGCAGTATTTT. It encodes CASSTRTSGGSDTQYF.

This sequence joins TRBV27 and TRBJ1-1; D unresolved. Trimming stripped 4 bases from V and 6 bases from J, with 12 bases between. The CDR3 sequence is 13 residues long. Germline assignment: CDR1 MNHEY and CDR2 SMNVEV (reference sequence). CDR3 sequence: CASSSNRVAEAFF. CDR3 sequence (DNA): TGTGCCAGCAGTTCTAACAGAGTCGCTGAAGCTTTCTTT.

This chain connects TRBV25-1 to TRBJ1-3; no firm D call. The CDR3 length is 15 residues. Germline V gives CDR1 MGHDK, CDR2 SYGVNS. V was clipped by 0 bases and J by 1 base, with 7 bases between them. The CDR3 sequence: CASSEYPGSGNTIYF. In DNA, the CDR3 is TGTGCCAGCAGTGAATACCCGGGGTCTGGAAACACCATATATTTT.

The gene calls are TRBV7-2 and TRBJ2-5; D unclear. The V gene lost 2 bases and the J gene lost 7 bases, with 14 bases spanning the gap. Germline V gives CDR1 SGHTA, CDR2 FQGNSA. The CDR3 is 14 residues long. The CDR3: CASSLMNTPATQYF. For the CDR3, the DNA is TGTGCCAGCAGCTTAATGAACACCCCAGCGACCCAGTACTTC.

This clone was seen once. The V call is TRBV7-9, the J call TRBJ1-6; possible D gene TRBD1, 6 bases. Per germline, CDR1 SEHNR and CDR2 FQNEAQ (reference sequence). V was clipped by 4 bases and J by 0 bases, with 10 bases between them. The CDR3 contains 16 residues. CDR3 amino acids: CASSSRQDSYNSPLHF. The DNA of the CDR3 is TGTGCCAGCAGCTCCCGACAGGACTCCTATAATTCACCCCTCCACTTT.

The chain recombines TRBV7-9 with TRBJ1-2; D is uncertain. V dropped 1 base and J dropped 5 bases, with 5 bases sitting between them. Germline CDR1 and CDR2: SEHNR and FQNEAQ (reference sequence). The CDR3 runs to 12 residues. The CDR3 region is CASSLGQYGYTF. Written as DNA, the CDR3 is TGTGCCAGCAGCTTAGGGCAGTATGGCTACACCTTC.

The rearrangement links TRBV5-1 to TRBJ1-4; D call uncertain. The CDR3 contains 14 residues. With 0 bases removed from V and 4 bases from J, the gap between germline ends came to 7 bases. Germline lookup yields CDR1 SGHRS and CDR2 YFSETQ. Here the CDR3 reads CASSLEAVNEKLFF. CDR3 nucleotide sequence: TGCGCCAGCAGCTTGGAGGCAGTTAATGAAAAACTGTTTTTT.

A single count supports this clone. V gene TRBV5-1 combines with J gene TRBJ1-1, with unresolved D. This CDR3 is built from 13 residues. Trimming removed 0 bases at V and 0 bases at J, with 3 bases between. Germline values: CDR1 SGHRS, CDR2 YFSETQ. The CDR3 DNA reads TGCGCCAGCAGCTTGGACATGAACACTGAAGCTTTCTTT. This translates into CASSLDMNTEAFF.

This rearrangement joins TRBV2 to TRBJ2-1; no clear D gene. Germline loops: CDR1 SNHLY, CDR2 FYNNEI. The CDR3 sequence is 15 residues long. The V end lost 5 bases, the J end lost 4 bases, and 15 bases lay between the germline ends. CDR3 nucleotides: TGTGCCAGCAGTCAATCTCCCACCCTATACAATGAGCAGTTCTTC. This codes for CASSQSPTLYNEQFF.

This chain joins TRBV11-2 and TRBJ2-7; possible D gene TRBD2, 6 bases. Germline lookup yields CDR1 SGHAT and CDR2 FQNNGV. V lost 6 bases and J lost 4, with 16 bases in between. The CDR3 runs to 14 residues. The CDR3 bases are TGTGCCAGCAGGGTACTGGGAGGCATATACGAGCAGTACTTC. Translating gives CASRVLGGIYEQYF.

The chain combines TRBV29-1 with TRBJ1-1; D is unresolved. Germline V gene sequence: CDR1 SQVTM, CDR2 ANQGSEA. CDR3 size: 12 residues. Trimming took 3 bases from V and 2 from J, leaving 7 bases between them. The CDR3 loop reads CSVDDPNTEAFF. The CDR3 coding sequence is TGCAGCGTTGACGACCCAAACACTGAAGCTTTCTTT.

V is TRBV21-1 and J is TRBJ2-2; the table's D call of TRBD1 was not tested on the DNA. TRBV21-1 is noted as a pseudogene. The CDR3 is 14 residues long. CDR3 in DNA: TGTGCCAGCATCAAAGGAGACAGGCCCGGGGAGCTGTTTTTT. Encoded protein: CASIKGDRPGELFF.

This chain joins TRBV6-4 and TRBJ2-1; 7 positions match TRBD2. The germline V gene encodes CDR1 MRHNA and CDR2 SNTAGT. The CDR3 is 15 amino acids. Trimming at V came to 6 bases and at J to 5 bases, leaving 10 bases not matched to a gene. CDR3 protein: CASSLGASGDNEQFF. The CDR3, as DNA: TGTGCCAGCAGCCTTGGGGCTAGCGGAGACAATGAGCAGTTCTTC.

V is TRBV4-1 and J is TRBJ1-6; 7 nucleotides agree with TRBD1. V was clipped by 0 bases and J by 5 bases; unmatched bases: 4. Germline CDR1 and CDR2: MGHRA and YSYEKL. The CDR3 extends over 16 amino acids. In DNA form, the CDR3 reads TGCGCCAGCAGCCAAGAAGGGGGCATGGATAATTCACCCCTCCACTTT. It encodes CASSQEGGMDNSPLHF.

The chain combines TRBV5-1 with TRBJ2-1; D may be TRBD2 (6 bases). The CDR3 extends over 14 amino acids. Trimming removed 0 bases at V and 9 bases at J, with 13 bases between. The germline gives CDR1 SGHRS, CDR2 YFSETQ. CDR3 sequence: CASSLGTGATEQFF. In nucleotides, the CDR3 is TGCGCCAGCAGCTTGGGTACGGGAGCCACTGAGCAGTTCTTC.

This chain connects TRBV4-1 to TRBJ2-7, with 9 bases that match TRBD1. The V segment lost 2 bases and the J segment 2 bases; nucleotides outside the gene matches: 4. The CDR3 is made up of 15 amino acids. From germline, CDR1 is MGHRA and CDR2 YSYEKL. The CDR3 coding sequence is TGCGCCAGCAGCCAACCCGACAGGGGGACCTACGAGCAGTACTTC. Protein sequence: CASSQPDRGTYEQYF.

CDR3 coding DNA: TGTGCCAGCTCACCGGGACAGACCCTCAATCAGCCCCAGCATTTT. Residues: CASSPGQTLNQPQHF. The V call is TRBV18, the J call TRBJ1-5, with TRBD1 matching 7 bases. This CDR3 has 15 residues. The germline gives CDR1 KGHSH, CDR2 LQKENI. The trim removed 3 bases at V and 3 bases at J, leaving 5 bases unmatched.

This sequence joins TRBV6-6 and TRBJ2-5; D perhaps matches TRBD1 (6 bases). The CDR3 is 15 amino acids. V was shortened by 5 bases and J by 4 bases, with 17 bases between the two germline ends. Per the germline V gene, CDR1 is MNHNY and CDR2 is SVGAGI (reference sequence). CDR3 region: CASSTTRGPGETQYF. The CDR3, as DNA: TGTGCCAGCAGTACGACCAGGGGTCCCGGAGAGACCCAGTACTTC.

V and J are TRBV6-6 and TRBJ1-4; no clear D gene. Germline V lookup: CDR1 MNHNY, CDR2 SVGAGI (reference sequence). The CDR3 has 14 amino acids. V was cut by 3 bases and J by 8 bases, with 13 bases left in between. CDR3 region: CASSYRDGGEKLFF. The CDR3 nucleotides read TGTGCCAGCAGTTATCGAGACGGAGGGGAAAAACTGTTTTTT.

The table lists this clone with a few counts. The V call is TRBV30, the J call TRBJ1-1, with 7 positions matching TRBD1. Germline values: CDR1 GTSNPN, CDR2 SVGIG (reference sequence). The CDR3 has 14 amino acids. V gave up 5 bases and J gave up 7 bases; unmatched junction bases: 13. The CDR3 spells CAWRDRVGFHEAFF. CDR3 bases: TGTGCCTGGCGCGACAGGGTTGGATTTCATGAAGCTTTCTTT.

The chain is built from TRBV4-1 and TRBJ2-5; D is undetermined. Trimming pared 4 bases from V and 2 bases from J, leaving 11 bases between. The germline V gene encodes CDR1 MGHRA and CDR2 YSYEKL. The length of the CDR3 is 14 residues. CDR3 loop: CASSLGWRQETQYF. The CDR3 region has the DNA TGCGCCAGCAGCCTCGGTTGGAGACAAGAGACCCAGTACTTC.

This chain links TRBV6-9 with TRBJ1-2; no clear D gene. The CDR3 extends over 17 amino acids. The V end was cut by 5 bases, the J end by 4 bases, with 23 bases between. The germline V gene encodes CDR1 MNHGY and CDR2 SVAAGI. This CDR3 is CASSLGLTYGKTYGYTF. For the CDR3, the DNA is TGTGCCAGCAGTCTAGGCTTGACTTACGGAAAGACCTATGGCTACACCTTC.

This clone was counted once. The genes are TRBV6-5 and TRBJ1-4; no clear D. This CDR3 comprises 15 residues. Germline-derived CDR1 and CDR2 are MNHEY and SVGAGI. The V gene lost 2 bases and the J gene lost 0 bases, with 7 bases spanning the gap. This chain's CDR3 is CASSYTRSTNEKLFF. CDR3 bases: TGTGCCAGCAGTTACACCCGGTCAACTAATGAAAAACTGTTTTTT.

This clone was detected only once. CDR3 amino acids: CAIMGTSGGTDTQYF. The CDR3 coding sequence is TGTGCCATCATGGGTACTAGCGGAGGCACAGATACGCAGTATTTT. The chain is built from TRBV10-3 and TRBJ2-3; 8 nucleotides agree with TRBD2. CDR1 is ENHRY, CDR2 SYGVKD, per germline. V trimming: 7 bases; J trimming: 1 base; junction bases outside the gene matches: 7. The CDR3 loop spans 15 amino acids.

This clone was recorded a few times. The V and J genes are TRBV7-2 and TRBJ1-1, with a possible D match to TRBD1 (6 bases). The CDR3 runs to 15 residues. Germline V CDR1 and CDR2: SGHTA, FQGNSA. Trimming left V 5 bases short and J 4 bases short, with 17 bases between. The CDR3 loop is CASSPVTGPSTEAFF. DNA of the CDR3: TGTGCCAGCAGCCCGGTTACAGGGCCCAGCACTGAAGCTTTCTTT.

V gene TRBV6-1 combines with J gene TRBJ1-5; D is undetermined. The V gene lost 5 bases and the J gene lost 3 bases, with 2 bases spanning the gap. The CDR3 length is 11 residues. The germline V gene encodes CDR1 MNHNS and CDR2 SASEGT. CDR3 nucleotide sequence: TGTGCCAGCAGTTACAATCAGCCCCAGCATTTT. As protein: CASSYNQPQHF.

The chain is built from TRBV18 and TRBJ1-5, with D unresolved. The CDR3 runs 18 residues. The germline V gene has CDR1 KGHSH and CDR2 LQKENI. Trimming took off 0 bases at V and 0 bases at J, with 15 bases between the two ends. The CDR3 DNA reads as TGTGCCAGCTCACCACCCGGAAGGGCTAGGGCTAGCAATCAGCCCCAGCATTTT. Its protein product is CASSPPGRARASNQPQHF.

The chain has TRBV25-1 and TRBJ2-7, with D possibly matching TRBD2 (5 bases). Germline assignment: CDR1 MGHDK and CDR2 SYGVNS. V lost 7 bases, J lost 0 bases, and 10 bases lay in between. The CDR3 length is 13 residues. CDR3 sequence: CASTTGSSYEQYF. The CDR3 DNA reads TGTGCCAGCACGACGGGGAGCTCCTACGAGCAGTACTTC.

This clone was detected only once. The V and J genes are TRBV5-5 and TRBJ2-5, with D perhaps given as TRBD1 or TRBD2 (5 bases each). The CDR3 extends over 16 amino acids. The germline V and J ends were trimmed by 0 bases and 5 bases, with 17 bases remaining between them. The germline CDR1 and CDR2 sequences are SGHKS and YYEKEE (reference sequence). This CDR3 is CASSLAGWGLGETQYF. CDR3 DNA: TGTGCCAGCAGCTTGGCCGGATGGGGGTTGGGGGAGACCCAGTACTTC. Full variable domain (missing parts from reference TRBV5-5 and TRBJ2-5): DAGVTQSPTHLIKTRGQQVTLRCSPISGHKSVSWYQQVLGQGPQFIFQYYEKEERGRGNFPDRFSARQFPNYSSELNVNALLLGDSALYLCASSLAGWGLGETQYFGPGTRLLVL.

The chain carries TRBV7-6 and TRBJ2-3; tentative D call: TRBD1 (5 bases). Germline CDR1 and CDR2: SGHVS and FNYEAQ. Trimming stripped 3 bases from V and 3 bases from J, with 13 bases between. The CDR3 consists of 15 residues. The CDR3 sequence: CASSLGRGSTDTQYF. The CDR3 bases are TGTGCCAGCAGCTTGGGTAGGGGATCAACAGATACGCAGTATTTT.